The 22 T cell receptor beta chains below all came from one sample that was sequenced in a study of PD-L1 blockade in urothelial cancer. Regarding time point: pretreatment peripheral blood. Profiled with immunoSEQ multiplex PCR; TCRdb holds only in-frame clones, not every one. Counted here are about 45,000 clones, more than 70% occurring once; the ten biggest clones make up 25%. Sample: PBMCs, taken around atezolizumab (anti-PD-L1) treatment. The source of these receptors is a donor at least 40 years old with urothelial cancer.

This clone has a handful of counts. V and J are TRBV5-1 and TRBJ2-7; unclear D gene. Trimming removed 4 bases from V and 1 base from J, with 9 bases in between. The CDR3 is 13 residues long. The germline gives CDR1 SGHRS, CDR2 YFSETQ. The CDR3 DNA is TGCGCCAGCAGCCCGAGCCCGTCCTACGAGCAGTACTTC. Protein: CASSPSPSYEQYF.

This clone showed up just a few times. The V call is TRBV6-6, the J call TRBJ1-1; tentative D call: TRBD1 (6 bases). With 3 bases removed from V and 2 bases from J, the gap between germline ends came to 7 bases. This CDR3 spans 13 amino acids. Germline lookup yields CDR1 MNHNY and CDR2 SVGAGI (reference sequence). The CDR3 DNA reads TGTGCCAGCAGTTATGGGGGCAACACTGAAGCTTTCTTT. Translation: CASSYGGNTEAFF.

This sequence joins TRBV30 and TRBJ1-3; D might be TRBD1 (6 bases). V dropped 8 bases and J dropped 1 base, with 12 bases sitting between them. The CDR3 spans 13 residues. Germline V gives CDR1 GTSNPN, CDR2 SVGIG (reference sequence). The CDR3 here is CAGQGWSGNTIYF. CDR3 sequence (DNA): TGTGCCGGGCAGGGGTGGTCTGGAAACACCATATATTTT.

This sequence joins TRBV29-1 and TRBJ1-2; 7 nucleotides match TRBD1. With V trimmed by 6 bases and J by 4 bases, 5 bases remained unmatched. Germline values: CDR1 SQVTM, CDR2 ANQGSEA. The CDR3 loop spans 12 amino acids. CDR3 in DNA: TGCAGCGTACACACAGGGGTCTATGGCTACACCTTC. Translated, it gives CSVHTGVYGYTF.

V is TRBV5-6 and J is TRBJ1-2, with 7 bases lining up with TRBD1. Germline values: CDR1 SGHDT, CDR2 YYEEEE. There are 15 residues in the CDR3. The junction had 9 bases not matched to a gene; V was cut back by 4 bases and J by 3 bases. The CDR3 protein is CASSPPGGQHYGYTF. As DNA, the CDR3 is TGTGCCAGCAGCCCCCCAGGGGGGCAGCACTATGGCTACACCTTC.

The rearrangement uses TRBV7-2 and TRBJ1-2, with 7 bases fitting TRBD1. V shed 4 bases and J 11 bases; nucleotides not matched to a gene: 7. The CDR3 spans 12 residues. Germline V gene sequence: CDR1 SGHTA, CDR2 FQGNSA. CDR3 sequence (DNA): TGTGCCAGCAGCTACCGACAGGGCAGATACACCTTC. Translating it yields CASSYRQGRYTF. The full variable domain, with the rest looked up from reference TRBV7-2 and TRBJ1-2, is GAGVSQSPSNKVTEKGKDVELRCDPISGHTALYWYRQSLGQGLEFLIYFQGNSAPDKSGLPSDRFSAERTGGSVSTLTIQRTQQEDSAVYLCASSYRQGRYTFGSGTRLTVV.

The rearrangement links TRBV18 to TRBJ1-1; D possibly corresponds to TRBD1 (6 bases). V lost 3 bases to trimming and J lost 4 bases, with 9 bases between them. Germline assignment: CDR1 KGHSH and CDR2 LQKENI. This CDR3 region has 13 residues. The CDR3 protein is CASSPGAGTEAFF. Here the CDR3 DNA reads TGTGCCAGCTCACCGGGGGCCGGCACTGAAGCTTTCTTT.

CDR3 loop: CASSYSGKRTDTQYF. The CDR3 bases are TGTGCCAGCAGTTATTCAGGGAAACGCACAGATACGCAGTATTTT. V is TRBV6-6 and J is TRBJ2-3, with D possibly being TRBD1 (5 bases). Trimming removed 3 bases at V and 1 base at J, with 11 bases between. There are 15 residues in the CDR3. Germline CDR1 MNHNY, CDR2 SVGAGI (reference sequence).

This chain joins TRBV7-9 and TRBJ2-7; D perhaps matches TRBD1 (6 bases). In germline, CDR1 is SEHNR, CDR2 FQNEAQ (reference sequence). The CDR3 is made up of 15 amino acids. Deletions cut 5 bases from V and 4 bases from J, with 18 bases between. CDR3 protein: CASSPPGHHPYEQYF. DNA of the CDR3: TGTGCCAGCAGCCCCCCGGGACATCACCCGTACGAGCAGTACTTC. The complete variable domain, with remaining parts taken from reference TRBV7-9 and TRBJ2-7, reads DTGVSQNPRHKITKRGQNVTFRCDPISEHNRLYWYRQTLGQGPEFLTYFQNEAQLEKSRLLSDRFSAERPKGSFSTLEIQRTEQGDSAMYLCASSPPGHHPYEQYFGPGTRLTVT.

The chain has TRBV4-2 and TRBJ1-2; D possibly corresponds to TRBD1 (6 bases). CDR1 and CDR2 from the germline V gene are LGHNA and YNFKEQ. Trimming stripped 0 bases from V and 4 bases from J, with 15 bases between. The CDR3 sequence is 16 residues long. CDR3 sequence reads: CASSQEAGGGSYGYTF. DNA for the CDR3: TGTGCCAGCAGCCAAGAGGCGGGGGGCGGAAGCTATGGCTACACCTTC.

The rearrangement uses TRBV7-9 and TRBJ2-7, with 9 positions matching TRBD1. The length of the CDR3 is 15 residues. Unmatched junction bases numbered 9, after V lost 5 bases and J lost 4 bases. Germline V gives CDR1 SEHNR, CDR2 FQNEAQ (reference sequence). The CDR3 DNA reads TGTGCCAGCAGCCTAGGGACAGGGCGATATTACGAGCAGTACTTC. Translated, it gives CASSLGTGRYYEQYF.

The chain employs TRBV6-6 and TRBJ2-7, with 7 bases identical to TRBD1. CDR3 length: 14 residues. The germline CDR1 and CDR2 sequences are MNHNY and SVGAGI (reference sequence). V was clipped by 3 bases and J by 2 bases; unmatched bases: 4. DNA of the CDR3: TGTGCCAGCAGTTATGGGACAGCTCCCTACGAGCAGTACTTC. Translation gives CASSYGTAPYEQYF.

The V and J genes are TRBV7-2 and TRBJ2-3; TRBD2 aligns across 10 bases. Germline V gene data show CDR1 as SGHTA and CDR2 as FQGNSA. After removal of 6 bases from V and 3 bases from J, the junction contained 6 bases not matched to a gene. The length of the CDR3 is 15 residues. The CDR3 loop is CASRVGGLATDTQYF. Here the CDR3 DNA reads TGTGCCAGCAGGGTCGGGGGACTAGCGACAGATACGCAGTATTTT.

This chain uses TRBV5-1 with TRBJ2-1, with 16 bases matching TRBD2. Germline values: CDR1 SGHRS, CDR2 YFSETQ. V shed 4 bases and J 9 bases; nucleotides not matched to a gene: 13. The CDR3 contains 18 residues. The CDR3: CASSLPGGTSGRAGEQFF. In nucleotides, the CDR3 is TGCGCCAGCAGCCTGCCGGGGGGGACTAGCGGGAGGGCGGGTGAGCAGTTCTTC.

The V call is TRBV2, the J call TRBJ2-5, with 7 nucleotides matching TRBD2. The CDR3 spans 15 residues. J was trimmed by 5 bases and V by 6 bases; bases with no gene match: 12. CDR1 SNHLY and CDR2 FYNNEI come from the germline V gene. CDR3 region: CASRGRGEGRETQYF. The DNA for the CDR3 is TGTGCCAGCAGGGGCCGGGGGGAGGGCCGGGAGACCCAGTACTTC.

V is TRBV2 and J is TRBJ1-3; D remains ambiguous. CDR1 and CDR2 (germline): SNHLY, FYNNEI. V was pared by 8 bases and J by 10 bases, with 15 bases between. The CDR3 runs 12 residues. For the CDR3, the DNA is TGTGCCAGCGGTCCGGGTGAGAGTACCATATATTTT. Translated, it gives CASGPGESTIYF.

This rearrangement joins TRBV4-1 to TRBJ2-7; TRBD1 aligns across 7 bases. There are 15 residues in the CDR3. V shed 4 bases, J shed 2 bases, and the junction held 8 bases outside the gene matches. The germline V gene encodes CDR1 MGHRA and CDR2 YSYEKL. The CDR3 loop is CASSPGRTGAYEQYF. The CDR3 bases are TGCGCCAGCAGCCCCGGACGGACAGGAGCCTACGAGCAGTACTTC.

The V gene is TRBV4-3, the J gene TRBJ2-3, with TRBD2 matching over 11 bases. The CDR3 consists of 16 residues. The V and J ends lost 4 bases and 5 bases, in that order; junction bases with no gene match: 8. Germline CDR1 is LGHNA and CDR2 is YSLEER. CDR3 DNA: TGCGCCAGCAGCCCAACCGGGACTAGCGGAAGAGATACGCAGTATTTT. Translated: CASSPTGTSGRDTQYF.

The chain combines TRBV19 with TRBJ2-1; a possible D gene is TRBD1 (7 bases). Trimming shortened V by 5 bases and J by 4 bases, and 15 bases separated the two germline ends. CDR1 is LNHDA, CDR2 SQIVND, per germline (reference sequence). The CDR3 length is 15 residues. This CDR3 is CASSEGRGTYNEQFF. The CDR3 DNA follows: TGTGCCAGTAGTGAGGGCAGGGGGACTTACAATGAGCAGTTCTTC.

The V call is TRBV7-3, the J call TRBJ2-3; D may be TRBD1 (6 bases). Per the germline V gene, CDR1 is SGHTA and CDR2 is FQGTGA. Trimming cost V 8 bases and J 4 bases, with 10 bases left between them. The CDR3 runs 12 residues. CDR3 sequence (DNA): TGTGCCAGCGGGGGCAGGTCAGATACGCAGTATTTT. This sequence encodes CASGGRSDTQYF.

This clone was detected only once. The V and J genes are TRBV11-2 and TRBJ2-1; 12 bases match TRBD2. The CDR3 runs 15 residues. Germline V gene lookup returns CDR1 SGHAT and CDR2 FQNNGV. Unmatched junction bases numbered 5, after V lost 4 bases and J lost 7 bases. CDR3 DNA sequence: TGTGCCAGCAGCTCCTCCGGGACTAGCGGGAATGAGCAGTTCTTC. Translation gives CASSSSGTSGNEQFF.

The rearrangement links TRBV28 to TRBJ2-1; TRBD1 matches at 7 bases. Germline CDR1 and CDR2: MDHEN and SYDVKM. V was clipped by 7 bases and J by 0 bases; unmatched bases: 12. This CDR3 is 17 amino acids long. CDR3 region: CASTSSGQADSYNEQFF. CDR3 in DNA: TGTGCCAGCACCTCAAGCGGACAGGCCGACTCCTACAATGAGCAGTTCTTC.